The clone carrying this T cell receptor (beta chain) was counted ten times or more. The source of the sample is a study of T cells in Graves' hyperthyroidism and ophthalmopathy. Amplified TCR beta CDR3 regions derived from RNA transcripts. A set of HTBI primers served as the primers for a first-round RT-PCR of the TCR CDR3. Each CDR3 protein gets one entry after TCRdb re-called the multiplex PCR reads with MiXCR. The sample lists about 600,000 distinct CDR3 sequences; approximately 15% were seen once. V was pared by 6 bases and J by 1 base, with 4 bases between. In germline, CDR1 is MDHEN, CDR2 SYDVKM. CDR3 length equals 12 residues.

Material for sequencing was blood. This chain connects TRBV28 to TRBJ1-3; no definite D call. This TCR was sampled from a woman between 40 and 55 years old with Graves' ophthalmopathy. CDR3 sequence: CASRGSGNTIYF. CDR3 nucleotides: TGTGCCAGCAGGGGTTCTGGAAACACCATATATTTT.